This T cell receptor (beta chain) was captured by sequencing in a study of shared clonotypes between healthy human individuals. This table comes from immunoSEQ multiplex PCR, and its TCRdb copy is limited to in-frame clones, with some not included. The sample yields some 1.5 million clones, roughly 96% seen once. Sequenced input: naive CD4+ T cells sorted from blood. The subset was: CD45RA+ positively selected. This receptor was taken from a man aged 25 to 40 in good health.

The CDR3 protein is CASSLDIANTGELFF. For the CDR3, the DNA is TGCGCCAGCAGCCTAGACATCGCGAACACCGGGGAGCTGTTTTTT. This sequence joins TRBV5-1 and TRBJ2-2; D gene unclear. V was pared by 4 bases and J by 0 bases, with 10 bases between. The CDR3 runs to 15 residues. Germline CDR1 and CDR2: SGHRS and YFSETQ.